Listed below are T cell receptor beta chains from one sample, sequenced in a study of regulatory T cells in long-lasting Graves disease. One entry per CDR3 protein, called by TCRdb with MiXCR from the multiplex PCR reads. The profile shows hundreds of thousands of distinct CDR3 sequences, 9.5% to 15% of them singletons. A further study also used this sample, focusing on T cells in Graves' hyperthyroidism and ophthalmopathy.

The sequencing used peripheral blood mononuclear cells (PBMCs), collected at new diagnosis, from a patient treated with antithyroid drugs. The receptor source for this set is a woman under 40 with Graves disease. Both conserved end residues are part of each CDR3. The D gene is left open where the match is weak. Not all rows give a size; the values are once, few, many and, for expanded clones, a class.

cdr3_aa cdr3_nt v_call d_call cdr3_length j_call clone_size
CATSFAEGPGTQYF TGTGCAACCTCCTTCGCGGAGGGCCCGGGGACCCAGTACTTC TRBV7-9 . 14 TRBJ2-5 many
CASSPVGGSGANVLTF TGTGCCAGCAGCCCCGTCGGGGGCTCTGGGGCCAACGTCCTGACTTTC TRBV6-1 . 16 TRBJ2-6 many
CATSRDVGPHTEAFF TGTGCCACCAGCAGAGATGTCGGACCACACACTGAAGCTTTCTTT TRBV15 . 15 TRBJ1-1 many
CASSFDDTEAFF TGTGCCAGCAGCTTCGATGACACTGAAGCTTTCTTT TRBV7-9 . 12 TRBJ1-1 few
CATSDFVGGPNEQFF TGTGCCACCAGTGATTTTGTGGGAGGGCCCAATGAGCAGTTCTTC TRBV24-1 TRBD2 15 TRBJ2-1 many
CASSQGLGRPRDRGRSTNEKLFF TGTGCCAGCAGCCAAGGGTTGGGGAGGCCCCGGGACAGGGGGCGGTCAACTAATGAAAAACTGTTTTTT TRBV4-2 TRBD1 23 TRBJ1-4 .
CASSYSPMASYNEQFF TGTGCCAGCAGTTACTCTCCCATGGCGTCCTACAATGAGCAGTTCTTC TRBV6-5 . 16 TRBJ2-1 .
CASSLVLGTGVYEQYF TGTGCCAGCAGTTTAGTCTTAGGGACAGGCGTATACGAGCAGTACTTC TRBV27 TRBD1 16 TRBJ2-7 many
CASSLVGVAGGGTGELFF TGTGCCAGCAGCTTGGTCGGGGTAGCGGGAGGAGGTACCGGGGAGCTGTTTTTT TRBV5-6 TRBD2 18 TRBJ2-2 .
CASSYSPQDMAFF TGTGCCAGCAGTTACTCGCCCCAGGACATGGCTTTCTTT TRBV6-5 . 13 TRBJ1-1 .
CASSYYGGAVNYGYTF TGTGCCAGCAGTTACTACGGCGGGGCGGTTAACTATGGCTACACCTTC TRBV6-2/TRBV6-3 . 16 TRBJ1-2 .
CASSLRWASTDTQYF TGTGCCAGCAGCCTCAGGTGGGCTAGCACAGATACGCAGTATTTT TRBV7-2 . 15 TRBJ2-3 many
CASSPSAANEKLFF TGTGCCAGCTCACCATCGGCAGCGAATGAAAAACTGTTTTTT TRBV18 . 14 TRBJ1-4 many
CASSLLWTGAGNEQSF TGCGCCAGCAGCTTGTTATGGACAGGGGCGGGCAATGAGCAGTCCTTC TRBV5-1 TRBD1 16 TRBJ2-1 .
CASSFPPTEYTGELFF TGTGCCAGCAGCTTCCCCCCGACAGAGTACACCGGGGAGCTGTTTTTT TRBV7-8 . 16 TRBJ2-2 many
CASSFLGIHEQYF TGTGCCAGCAGTTTTCTGGGGATTCACGAGCAGTACTTC TRBV12-3/TRBV12-4 . 13 TRBJ2-7 many
CASSSPGESYEQYF TGTGCCAGCAGTTCGCCGGGAGAATCCTACGAGCAGTACTTC TRBV6-5 . 14 TRBJ2-7 many
CASSLYDGAYEQYF TGTGCCAGCAGCTTGTATGACGGAGCCTACGAGCAGTACTTC TRBV5-5 . 14 TRBJ2-7 few
CASGLEGTRLYNEQFF TGTGCCAGCGGCTTAGAGGGGACTAGATTATACAATGAGCAGTTCTTC TRBV7-9 TRBD2 16 TRBJ2-1 .
CASSLKDREADTQYF TGTGCCAGCAGCTTAAAAGACAGGGAAGCAGATACGCAGTATTTT TRBV7-3 TRBD1 15 TRBJ2-3 many